These 9 T cell receptor beta chains were sequenced from one sample in a study of siplizumab effects on memory and regulatory T cells. Using immunoSEQ multiplex PCR, the repertoire was profiled, and TCRdb retains in-frame clones only, with some absent. The data contain approximately 100,000 clones, about 90% of them singletons. Sequencing was carried out using CD4+ T cells sorted from blood. The receptors derive from a human donor in good health. Some clones in this sample may be carry-over from other donors' samples.

Concerning this clone itself: This CDR3 is also generated by other DNA sequences in the sample. The CDR3 region has the DNA TGTGCCAGCAGTGAGATAGGAGGGGGGGGTTCCTACGAGCAGTACTTC. Translated, it gives CASSEIGGGGSYEQYF. The chain combines TRBV25-1 with TRBJ2-7, with D perhaps matching TRBD2 (7 bases). Trimming shortened V by 3 bases and J by 1 base, and 16 bases separated the two germline ends. The CDR3 totals 16 residues. CDR1 and CDR2 (germline): MGHDK, SYGVNS.

The chain joins TRBV18 to TRBJ1-2, with 7 bases lining up with TRBD1. V lost 2 bases and J lost 8; bases outside the gene matches: 5. The germline CDR1 and CDR2 sequences are KGHSH and LQKENI. The CDR3 sequence is 13 residues long. The CDR3 coding sequence is TGTGCCAGCTCACCAGGGACAGCACGGGGCTACACCTTC. Amino acids: CASSPGTARGYTF.

This clone was observed a handful of times. J is TRBJ1-5 and V is TRBV30; a possible D gene is TRBD1 (5 bases). V was pared by 4 bases and J by 1 base, with 8 bases between. Germline V gene lookup returns CDR1 GTSNPN and CDR2 SVGIG (reference sequence). The CDR3 is made up of 13 amino acids. The CDR3 loop is CAWNRDSNQPQHF. The CDR3 DNA sequence: TGTGCCTGGAACCGGGACAGCAATCAGCCCCAGCATTTT.

The chain employs TRBV5-1 and TRBJ2-3; 8 bases match TRBD2. CDR1 is SGHRS and CDR2 is YFSETQ in the germline V gene. CDR3 length: 15 residues. The V segment lost 1 base and the J segment 1 base; nucleotides outside the gene matches: 2. CDR3 residues: CASSLTSGRTDTQYF. Written as DNA, the CDR3 is TGCGCCAGCAGCTTGACTAGCGGACGCACAGATACGCAGTATTTT.

This clone appeared a single time. The V gene is TRBV19, the J gene TRBJ2-3; D not certain. V was shortened by 2 bases and J by 1 base, with 7 bases between the two germline ends. The CDR3 length is 14 residues. Germline V CDR1 and CDR2: LNHDA, SQIVND (reference sequence). The CDR3 DNA follows: TGTGCCAGTAGTATATCTCACGGCACAGATACGCAGTATTTT. Translating gives CASSISHGTDTQYF.

The rearrangement links TRBV29-1 to TRBJ1-1; the match to TRBD1 covers 7 bases. The CDR3 is made up of 11 amino acids. Germline V gene lookup returns CDR1 SQVTM and CDR2 ANQGSEA. The V segment lost 7 bases and the J segment 9 bases; nucleotides outside the gene matches: 8. CDR3 sequence reads: CSARQGFKAFF. CDR3 DNA: TGCAGCGCACGACAGGGATTCAAAGCTTTCTTT.

In the case of this clone: The CDR3 ends on some other residue instead of the conserved phenylalanine or tryptophan, so this is likely a read error. No DNA is shown, since the ends of the CDR3 on it are uncertain; the CDR3 is the one TCRdb lists. This chain links TRBV10-1 with TRBJ1-2; the table's D call, TRBD1, has no DNA check behind it. Germline V gene data show CDR1 as WNHNN and CDR2 as SYGVQD (reference sequence). Including both end residues, the CDR3 is 12 amino acids long. The CDR3 protein is CASTKWTGPSYV.

V usage is TRBV2 and J usage is TRBJ2-1; TRBD2 matches at 9 bases. The CDR3 sequence is 16 residues long. With 6 bases clipped from V and 4 bases from J, the junction kept 10 bases outside the gene matches. Per germline, CDR1 SNHLY and CDR2 FYNNEI. The CDR3 coding sequence is TGTGCCAGCAGGGACCCCGGGACTAGCTTGTACAATGAGCAGTTCTTC. This codes for CASRDPGTSLYNEQFF.

Concerning this clone: The junction differs from germline at one of its ends, possibly a read error. V is TRBV7-8 and J is TRBJ2-7; D not certain. The CDR3 spans 15 residues. CDR1 and CDR2 from the germline V gene are SGHVS and FQNEAQ. DNA of the CDR3: TGTGCCAGCAGCTTAGTGCTGGGCCAAACGTACGGGCAGTACTTC. Translated: CASSLVLGQTYGQYF.